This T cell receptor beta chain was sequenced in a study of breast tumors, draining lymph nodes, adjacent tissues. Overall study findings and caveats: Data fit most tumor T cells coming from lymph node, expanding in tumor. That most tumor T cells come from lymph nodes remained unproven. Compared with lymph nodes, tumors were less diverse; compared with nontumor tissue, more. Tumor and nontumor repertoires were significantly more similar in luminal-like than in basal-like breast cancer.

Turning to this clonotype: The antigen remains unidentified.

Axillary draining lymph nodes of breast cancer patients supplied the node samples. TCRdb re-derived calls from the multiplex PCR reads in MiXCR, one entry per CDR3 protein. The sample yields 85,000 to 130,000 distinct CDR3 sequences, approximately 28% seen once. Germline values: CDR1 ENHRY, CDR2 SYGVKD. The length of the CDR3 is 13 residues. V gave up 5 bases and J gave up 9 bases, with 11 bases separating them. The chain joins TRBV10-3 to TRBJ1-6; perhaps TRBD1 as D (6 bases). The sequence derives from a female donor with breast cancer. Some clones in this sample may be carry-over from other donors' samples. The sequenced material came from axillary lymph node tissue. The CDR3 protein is CAISRDISSPLHF. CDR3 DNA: TGTGCCATCAGTCGGGACATCTCTTCACCCCTCCACTTT.